A selection of T cell receptor beta chains follows, all from one sample in a study of ipilimumab plus nivolumab after autologous stem cell transplantation. Measured with immunoSEQ multiplex PCR; TCRdb has only the in-frame clones, and not every one. The sample has 40,000 to 45,000 clones, about 92% seen once. The source was PBMCs, collected in a trial of ipilimumab plus nivolumab as post-transplant consolidation. The receptors originated from a male donor with multiple myeloma. The CDR3 runs from the conserved cysteine through the conserved F or W. A D gene is named only where the DNA matches it firmly. The size field is filled for only some rows; it gives once, few, many or a size class.

J gene | clone size | D gene | V gene | CDR3 DNA | CDR3 protein
TRBJ2-5 | . | . | TRBV4-3 | TGCGCCAGCAGCCAAGTATGGCCCGGGGAGACCCAGTACTTC | CASSQVWPGETQYF
TRBJ2-5 | . | . | TRBV7-7 | TGTGCCAGCAGCTTAACAGGCGCGCTGGAGACCCAGTACTTC | CASSLTGALETQYF
TRBJ1-4 | . | . | TRBV28 | TGTGCCAGCAGTTTTTATTCGGGGAACGAAAAACTGTTTTTT | CASSFYSGNEKLFF
TRBJ2-1 | . | . | TRBV21-1 | TGTGCCAGCAGCAAAGTAAAACGGGGGGTGGGACAGATCTACAATGAGCAGTTCTTC | CASSKVKRGVGQIYNEQFF
TRBJ2-7 | . | . | TRBV19 | TGTGCCAGTAGGCCCGGAACAGGGAGCTACGAGCAGTACTTC | CASRPGTGSYEQYF
TRBJ2-7 | . | TRBD2 | TRBV6-5 | TGTGCCAGCAGTTACTCAGCGGGAGATCCCTACGAGCAGTACTTC | CASSYSAGDPYEQYF
TRBJ2-3 | . | . | TRBV7-2 | TGTGCCAGCAGCTTAGCTAGCGCCACAGATACGCAGTATTTT | CASSLASATDTQYF
TRBJ1-2 | . | . | TRBV18 | TGTGCCAGCTCACCAGATCAGGACAGTAACTATGGCTACACCTTC | CASSPDQDSNYGYTF
TRBJ2-1 | . | TRBD2 | TRBV7-2 | TGTGCCAGCAGGCCCGGGACTAGCGGGAGGGGGGAGCAGTTCTTC | CASRPGTSGRGEQFF
TRBJ2-3 | . | . | TRBV7-2 | TGTGCCAGCAGCTCAGGCATCACAGATACGCAGTATTTT | CASSSGITDTQYF
TRBJ1-2 | . | . | TRBV7-2 | TGTGCCAGCAGCTCCATGGGTGGCTACACCTTC | CASSSMGGYTF
TRBJ1-1 | . | TRBD1 | TRBV19 | TGTGCCAGTAGTTCCCGACAGGGTAGCACTGAAGCTTTCTTT | CASSSRQGSTEAFF
TRBJ1-1 | . | . | TRBV5-4 | TGTGCCAGCAGCTTTATCGACACTGAAGCTTTCTTT | CASSFIDTEAFF
TRBJ2-7 | . | TRBD1 | TRBV30 | TGTGCCTGGAATCGAGGGACAGGGGGCGTCGAGCAGTACTTC | CAWNRGTGGVEQYF
TRBJ1-2 | . | . | TRBV4-3 | TGCGCCAGCAGCCATCTACGGGATGGCCGCACGAACACCTTC | CASSHLRDGRTNTF
TRBJ2-2 | . | . | TRBV28 | TGTGCCAGCAGTTTGTACAGGAACACCGGGGAGCTGTTTTTT | CASSLYRNTGELFF
TRBJ1-1 | . | . | TRBV4-3 | TGCGCCAGCAGCCTGACAGTACTAACGAACACTGAAGCTTTCTTT | CASSLTVLTNTEAFF
TRBJ2-1 | . | TRBD2 | TRBV10-1 | TGCGCCAGCATTGACTGGACTAGCGGGGGTCGGTCCTACAATGAGCAGTTCTTC | CASIDWTSGGRSYNEQFF
TRBJ1-5 | once | TRBD1 | TRBV7-9 | TGTGCCAGCAGCACAGGGGGCGGCAATCAGCCCCAGCATTTT | CASSTGGGNQPQHF
TRBJ1-1 | . | . | TRBV18 | TGTGCCAGCTCCCTCAGCCGTGGGAACACTGAAGCTTTCTTT | CASSLSRGNTEAFF
TRBJ2-7 | once | . | TRBV5-1 | TGCGCCAGCAGCTTGGCAAGGGAAACGAGCGAGCAGTACTTC | CASSLARETSEQYF
TRBJ2-3 | . | TRBD2 | TRBV6-7 | TGTGCCAGCCGCAGGGCAAGCGGGGGGGCAGAAGATACGCAGTATTTT | CASRRASGGAEDTQYF
TRBJ1-3 | . | . | TRBV4-1 | TGCGCCAGCAGCCAAGAGGGACGCGGGTGGGGAAACACCATATATTTT | CASSQEGRGWGNTIYF
TRBJ2-1 | . | . | TRBV7-9 | TGTGCCAGCAGCTTACGCGTAGACGGCAATGAGCAGTTCTTC | CASSLRVDGNEQFF
TRBJ2-7 | . | TRBD1 | TRBV18 | TGTGCCAGCTCACCACCGGACAGGTCGTACGAGCAGTACTTC | CASSPPDRSYEQYF
TRBJ2-5 | . | . | TRBV30 | TGTGCCTGGAGTGTACGGGGGGAGACCCAGTACTTC | CAWSVRGETQYF
TRBJ1-1 | . | TRBD1 | TRBV11-3 | TGTGCCAGCAGCCTTCGACAGGGCTCTGAAGCTTTCTTT | CASSLRQGSEAFF
TRBJ2-7 | . | TRBD1 | TRBV19 | TGTGCCAGTAGTCCCTCGACAGGGGGCTTTCCCTACGAGCAGTACTTC | CASSPSTGGFPYEQYF
TRBJ2-1 | . | . | TRBV5-1 | TGCGCCAGCAGCTTGGGCTTGGGATACAATGAGCAGCTCTTC | CASSLGLGYNEQLF
TRBJ2-1 | . | . | TRBV28 | TGTGCCAGCAGCACGCCCGGACCTCGTACGGGGAATGAGCAGTTCTTC | CASSTPGPRTGNEQFF
TRBJ1-3 | . | . | TRBV9 | TGTGCCAGCAGCTCCCGCATGGGAAACACCATATATTTT | CASSSRMGNTIYF
TRBJ2-7 | . | . | TRBV11-2 | TGTGCCAGCAGCTCCCCTAATCGCTATAGGCGGGACTACGAGCAGTACTTC | CASSSPNRYRRDYEQYF
TRBJ2-5 | . | TRBD1 | TRBV18 | TGTGCCAGCTCACCACCGTCGCAGGGGGTGAAGACCCAGTACTTC | CASSPPSQGVKTQYF
TRBJ2-5 | . | . | TRBV4-1 | TGCGCCAGCAGCCAAGAGGGCAGGGCGCAAGAGACCCAGTACTTC | CASSQEGRAQETQYF
TRBJ2-3 | . | . | TRBV9 | TGTGCCAGCAGCGTAGCTTCGGAGCATACAGATACGCAGTATTTT | CASSVASEHTDTQYF
TRBJ2-5 | . | TRBD1 | TRBV5-1 | TGCGCCAGCAGCTTGGGGGACAGCCAAGAGACCCAGTACTTC | CASSLGDSQETQYF
TRBJ2-5 | . | TRBD1 | TRBV11-2 | TGTGCCAGCAGCTTTCCCGGGCCCAGGGGGGAGACCCAGTACTTC | CASSFPGPRGETQYF
TRBJ1-3 | . | . | TRBV30 | TGTGCCTGGAAACCCCCCGTCCGAGGAAGGGGAAACACCATATATTTT | CAWKPPVRGRGNTIYF
TRBJ1-4 | . | . | TRBV29-1 | TGCAGCACATGGACAAGTGAAAAACTGTTTTTT | CSTWTSEKLFF
TRBJ2-7 | . | TRBD2 | TRBV29-1 | TGCAGCGTTCGGACTAGCGGGGCCTACGGGCAGTACTTC | CSVRTSGAYGQYF
TRBJ2-4 | . | TRBD2 | TRBV7-8 | TGTGCCAGCTCTAATAGCGGGATTCAGTACTTC | CASSNSGIQYF
TRBJ2-3 | once | . | TRBV5-6 | TGTGCCAGCAGCTTGGCTGCGGGATCTCCCTCTTTCACCGCGGATACGCAGTATTTT | CASSLAAGSPSFTADTQYF
TRBJ2-3 | . | TRBD2 | TRBV5-1 | TGCGCCAGCAGCCCACTAGGAGGGAGGGCTAGCACAGATACGCAGTATTTT | CASSPLGGRASTDTQYF
TRBJ1-5 | . | . | TRBV6-1 | TGTGCCAGCAGTGAAGGGGTCCAGCCCCAGCATTTT | CASSEGVQPQHF
TRBJ2-5 | . | TRBD1 | TRBV2 | TGTGCCAGCAGTGGACAGGGGGCTTCGGGGACCCAGTACTTC | CASSGQGASGTQYF
TRBJ1-1 | . | . | TRBV18 | TGTGCCAGCTCACGCAACAGGGTCAACACTGAAGCTTTCTTT | CASSRNRVNTEAFF
TRBJ2-2 | . | . | TRBV28 | TGTGCCAGCAGTTTAGGAGGATTCAACACCGGGGAGCTGTTTTTT | CASSLGGFNTGELFF
TRBJ2-5 | . | TRBD1 | TRBV10-1 | TGCGCCAGCAGTGAGAACGGGACAGAAGAGACCCAGTACTTC | CASSENGTEETQYF